The present T cell receptor beta chain was sequenced within a study of T cells expressing NK-cell markers. Germline CDR1 MDHEN, CDR2 SYDVKM. The CDR3 spans 18 residues. TCRdb processed the 5' RACE reads again and assigns one entry to each CDR3 protein, with no DNA. The listing contains 550,000 to 600,000 distinct CDR3 sequences. Input material: blood T cells: a sorted CD56 or NKG2C T cell subset, CD4+ or CD8+ T cells, or bulk PBMC T cells (not recorded which). The V and J genes are TRBV28 and TRBJ2-5; TCRdb returns TRBD1, unconfirmable since there is no DNA. This receptor was identified in a man aged 18 to 30 in good health. Here the CDR3 reads CASSTRDRGKEGKETQYF.